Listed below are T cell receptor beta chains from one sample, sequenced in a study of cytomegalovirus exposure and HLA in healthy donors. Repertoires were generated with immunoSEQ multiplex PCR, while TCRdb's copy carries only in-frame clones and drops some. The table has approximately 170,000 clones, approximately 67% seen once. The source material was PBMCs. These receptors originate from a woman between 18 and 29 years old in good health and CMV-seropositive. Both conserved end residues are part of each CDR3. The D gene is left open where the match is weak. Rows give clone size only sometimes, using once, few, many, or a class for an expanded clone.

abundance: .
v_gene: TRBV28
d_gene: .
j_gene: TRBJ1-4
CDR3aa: CASVRQATNEKLFF
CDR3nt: TGTGCCAGCGTCCGACAGGCAACTAATGAAAAACTGTTTTTT

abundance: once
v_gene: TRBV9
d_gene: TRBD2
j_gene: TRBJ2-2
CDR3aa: CASSVTAGGRTGELFF
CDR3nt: TGTGCCAGCAGCGTAACGGCGGGAGGGCGCACCGGGGAGCTGTTTTTT

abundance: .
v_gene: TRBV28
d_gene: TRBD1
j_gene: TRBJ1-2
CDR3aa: CASSPTEGTGGLGDGYTF
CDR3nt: TGTGCCAGCAGTCCCACAGAGGGGACAGGGGGCCTCGGAGATGGCTACACCTTC

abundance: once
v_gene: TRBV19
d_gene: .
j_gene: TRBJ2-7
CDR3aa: CASTPGGGGTYEQYF
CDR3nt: TGTGCCAGTACCCCAGGGGGCGGGGGAACCTACGAGCAGTACTTC

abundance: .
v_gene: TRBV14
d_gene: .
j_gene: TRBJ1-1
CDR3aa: CASSQVTSGPPFPRAFF
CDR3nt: TGTGCCAGCAGCCAAGTCACATCAGGGCCGCCCTTCCCTCGGGCTTTCTTT

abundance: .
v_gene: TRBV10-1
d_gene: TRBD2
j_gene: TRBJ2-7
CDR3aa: CASSEGLAATYEQYF
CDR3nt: TGCGCCAGCAGTGAAGGGCTAGCGGCCACCTACGAGCAGTACTTC

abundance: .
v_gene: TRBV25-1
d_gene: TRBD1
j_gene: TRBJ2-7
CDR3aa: CASRTGVEQYF
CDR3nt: TGTGCCAGCAGGACAGGGGTCGAGCAGTACTTC

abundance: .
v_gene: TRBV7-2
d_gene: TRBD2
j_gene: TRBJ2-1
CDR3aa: CASSLTSGEFYEQFF
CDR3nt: TGTGCCAGCAGTTTGACTAGCGGGGAATTTTATGAGCAGTTCTTC

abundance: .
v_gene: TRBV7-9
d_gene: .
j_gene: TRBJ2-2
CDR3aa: CASGKLFFGDTGELFF
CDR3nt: TGTGCCAGCGGTAAATTGTTCTTCGGGGACACCGGGGAGCTGTTTTTT

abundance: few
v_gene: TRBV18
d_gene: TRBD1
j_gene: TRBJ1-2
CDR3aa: CASSQGAVDGYTF
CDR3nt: TGTGCCAGCTCCCAGGGGGCCGTGGATGGCTACACCTTC

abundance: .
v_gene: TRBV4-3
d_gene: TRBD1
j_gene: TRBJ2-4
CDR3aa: CASSQIQGVAKNIQYF
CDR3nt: TGCGCCAGCAGCCAAATACAGGGGGTAGCCAAAAACATTCAGTACTTC

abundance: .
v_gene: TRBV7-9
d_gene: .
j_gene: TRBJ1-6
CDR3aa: CASSLLTVTDSPLHF
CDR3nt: TGTGCCAGCAGCTTATTGACGGTGACAGACTCACCCCTCCACTTT

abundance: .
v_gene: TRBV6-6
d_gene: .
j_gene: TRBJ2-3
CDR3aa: CASTGARVTDTQYF
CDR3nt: TGTGCCAGCACCGGCGCCAGGGTCACAGATACGCAGTATTTT

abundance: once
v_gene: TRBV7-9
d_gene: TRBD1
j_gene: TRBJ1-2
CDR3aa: CASSLSASTGEEGYTF
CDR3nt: TGTGCCAGCAGCTTATCCGCCTCGACAGGGGAAGAAGGCTACACCTTC

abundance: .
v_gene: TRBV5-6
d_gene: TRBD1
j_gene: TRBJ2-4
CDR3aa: CASSRDSNIQYF
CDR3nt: TGTGCCAGCAGCCGGGACAGCAACATTCAGTACTTC

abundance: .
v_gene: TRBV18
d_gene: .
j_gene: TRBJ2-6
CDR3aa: CASSPFRAGANVLTF
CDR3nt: TGTGCCAGCTCACCCTTCCGGGCTGGGGCCAACGTCCTGACTTTC

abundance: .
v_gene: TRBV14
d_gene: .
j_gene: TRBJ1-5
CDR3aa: CASSQGGQGIRPQHF
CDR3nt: TGTGCCAGCAGCCAAGGTGGGCAGGGCATTCGGCCCCAGCATTTT

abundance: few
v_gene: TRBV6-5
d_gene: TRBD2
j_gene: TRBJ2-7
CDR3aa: CASSYSRLAGNYEQYF
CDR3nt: TGTGCCAGCAGTTACTCCAGACTAGCGGGAAACTACGAGCAGTACTTC

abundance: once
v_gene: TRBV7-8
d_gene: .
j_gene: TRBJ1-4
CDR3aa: CASSLGQTTNEKLFF
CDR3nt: TGTGCCAGCAGCCTAGGACAGACAACTAATGAAAAACTGTTTTTT

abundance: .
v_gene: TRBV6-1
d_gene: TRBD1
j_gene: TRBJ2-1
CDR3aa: CASSQTGRRGEQFF
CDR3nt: TGTGCCAGCAGCCAGACAGGGCGGCGTGGTGAGCAGTTCTTC

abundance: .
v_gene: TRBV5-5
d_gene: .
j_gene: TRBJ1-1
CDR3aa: CASSPRQRPPWAFF
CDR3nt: TGTGCCAGCAGCCCTAGACAGAGGCCGCCCTGGGCTTTCTTT

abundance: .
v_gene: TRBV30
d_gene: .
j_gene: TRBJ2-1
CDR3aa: CAWSVRAGRIEQFF
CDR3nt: TGTGCCTGGAGTGTAAGAGCAGGGCGAATTGAGCAGTTCTTC

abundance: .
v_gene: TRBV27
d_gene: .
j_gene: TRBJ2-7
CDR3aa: CASSFTARARGYEQYF
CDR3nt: TGTGCCAGCAGTTTTACGGCCAGGGCTAGAGGCTACGAGCAGTACTTC

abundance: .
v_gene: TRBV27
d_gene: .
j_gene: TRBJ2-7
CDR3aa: CASSPPGVYEQYF
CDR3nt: TGTGCCAGCAGTCCGCCAGGGGTTTACGAGCAGTACTTC

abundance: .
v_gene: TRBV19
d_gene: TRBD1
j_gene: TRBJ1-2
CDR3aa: CASLHSRGRRSGYTF
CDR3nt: TGTGCCAGCCTACACAGCAGGGGGCGACGGTCTGGCTACACCTTC

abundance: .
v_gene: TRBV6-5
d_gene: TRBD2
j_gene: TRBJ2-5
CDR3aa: CASSSSGRKETQYF
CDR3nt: TGTGCCAGCAGCTCTAGCGGGAGAAAGGAGACCCAGTACTTC

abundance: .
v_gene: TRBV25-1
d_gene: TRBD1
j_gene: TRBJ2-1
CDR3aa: CASSDQTGESYNEQFF
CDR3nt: TGTGCCAGCAGTGATCAGACAGGGGAGTCCTACAATGAGCAGTTCTTC

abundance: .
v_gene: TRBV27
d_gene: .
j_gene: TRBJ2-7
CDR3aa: CASSFERQVRYEQYF
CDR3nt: TGTGCCAGCAGTTTCGAGCGTCAAGTGCGGTACGAGCAGTACTTC

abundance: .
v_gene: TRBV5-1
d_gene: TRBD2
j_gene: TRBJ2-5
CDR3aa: CASSLERGARGTQYF
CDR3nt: TGCGCCAGCAGCTTAGAGCGGGGGGCGAGGGGGACCCAGTACTTC

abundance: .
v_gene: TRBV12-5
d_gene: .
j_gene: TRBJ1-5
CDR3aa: CASAGRVRGVGNQPQHF
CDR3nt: TGTGCTAGTGCCGGCAGGGTAAGAGGCGTGGGCAATCAGCCCCAGCATTTT

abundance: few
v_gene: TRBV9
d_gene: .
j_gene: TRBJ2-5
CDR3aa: CASSVGILQGETQYF
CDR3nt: TGTGCCAGCAGCGTAGGGATTCTCCAGGGGGAGACCCAGTACTTC

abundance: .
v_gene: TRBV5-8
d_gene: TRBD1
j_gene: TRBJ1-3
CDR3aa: CASSFRDRVFGAGNTIYF
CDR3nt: TGTGCCAGCAGCTTCCGGGACAGGGTCTTTGGAGCTGGAAACACCATATATTTT

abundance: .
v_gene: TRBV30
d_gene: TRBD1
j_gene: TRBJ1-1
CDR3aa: CAWSPRTGVNTEAFF
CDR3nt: TGTGCCTGGAGCCCTAGGACAGGGGTGAACACTGAAGCTTTCTTT

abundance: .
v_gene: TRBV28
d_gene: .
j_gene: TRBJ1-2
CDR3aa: CASSSGQYGYTF
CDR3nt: TGTGCCAGCAGTTCCGGACAGTATGGCTACACCTTC

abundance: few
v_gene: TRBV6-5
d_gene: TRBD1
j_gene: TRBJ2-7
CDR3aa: CASSPTGAHEQYF
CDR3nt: TGTGCCAGCAGCCCGACAGGGGCCCACGAGCAGTACTTC

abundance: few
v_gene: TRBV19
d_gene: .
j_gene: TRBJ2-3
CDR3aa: CASSGRQTDTQYF
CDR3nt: TGTGCCAGTAGTGGCCGCCAAACAGATACGCAGTATTTT

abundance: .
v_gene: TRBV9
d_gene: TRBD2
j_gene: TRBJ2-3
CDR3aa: CASSVRSGGSDTQYF
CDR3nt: TGTGCCAGCAGCGTAAGGAGCGGGGGTTCAGATACGCAGTATTTT